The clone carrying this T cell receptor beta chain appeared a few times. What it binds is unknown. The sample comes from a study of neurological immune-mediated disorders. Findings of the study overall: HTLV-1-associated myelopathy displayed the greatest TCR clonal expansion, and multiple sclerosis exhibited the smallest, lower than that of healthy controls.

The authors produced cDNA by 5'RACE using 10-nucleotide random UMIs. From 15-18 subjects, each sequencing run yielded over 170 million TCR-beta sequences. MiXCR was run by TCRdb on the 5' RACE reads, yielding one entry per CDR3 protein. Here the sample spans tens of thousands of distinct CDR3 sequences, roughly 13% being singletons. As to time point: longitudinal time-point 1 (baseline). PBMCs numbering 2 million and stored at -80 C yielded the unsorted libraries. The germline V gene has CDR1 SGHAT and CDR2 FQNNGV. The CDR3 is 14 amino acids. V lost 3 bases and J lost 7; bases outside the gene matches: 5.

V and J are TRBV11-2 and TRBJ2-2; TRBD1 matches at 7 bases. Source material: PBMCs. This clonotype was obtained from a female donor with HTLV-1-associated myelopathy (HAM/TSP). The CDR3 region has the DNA TGTGCCAGCAGCTTTAACAGGGGTGGCGGGGAGCTGTTTTTT. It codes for CASSFNRGGGELFF.